Shown below are 28 T cell receptor beta chains from a single sample sequenced in a study of molecular identifiers for immune sequencing clone quantification. In TCRdb, the PCR reads were re-called with MiXCR into one record per CDR3 protein. The table lists about 640,000 distinct CDR3 sequences, 20% of them singletons. Sequenced: naive CD8+ T cells from blood, with Jurkat cell RNA spiked in. Subset meaning: FACS-sorted CD8+CD4-CCR7+CD45RA+ naive T cells. The receptors here all came from a human donor in good health. Some libraries in this study had Jurkat cell RNA spiked in.

This clonotype was seen repeatedly, ten times or more. V usage is TRBV6-2 or TRBV6-3 and J usage is TRBJ2-7; TRBD1 matches at 10 bases. V lost 5 bases and J lost 5; bases outside the gene matches: 9. Germline V gene sequence: CDR1 MNHEY, CDR2 SVGEGT. This CDR3 contains 15 residues. The CDR3 region is CASSHRGQGKNEQYF. Here the CDR3 DNA reads TGTGCCAGCAGTCACAGGGGACAGGGGAAGAACGAGCAGTACTTC.

The J gene is TRBJ1-4, the V gene TRBV11-2; D not certain. Trimming pared 5 bases from V and 6 bases from J, leaving 10 bases between. CDR3 length: 13 amino acids. Germline V CDR1 and CDR2: SGHAT, FQNNGV. CDR3 DNA: TGTGCCAGCAGCATCGGACTGGATGAAAAACTGTTTTTT. This encodes CASSIGLDEKLFF.

This clonotype was detected a few times. A read error may account for a junction end that differs from germline. The chain has TRBV30 and TRBJ1-1, with no clear D. CDR1 is GTSNPN, CDR2 SVGIG, per germline (reference sequence). CDR3 length: 13 residues. CDR3 sequence reads: CTWGRVMNTEAFF. The DNA for the CDR3 is TGTACCTGGGGTAGAGTAATGAACACTGAAGCTTTCTTT.

The genes are TRBV4-1 and TRBJ2-2, with 8 bases lining up with TRBD1. V shed 2 bases and J 6 bases; nucleotides not matched to a gene: 14. Germline V gene sequence: CDR1 MGHRA, CDR2 YSYEKL. This CDR3 has 18 residues. The CDR3: CASSQLKTGTGFAGELFF. The CDR3 DNA follows: TGCGCCAGCAGCCAACTCAAAACCGGGACAGGTTTCGCCGGGGAGCTGTTTTTT.

The chain recombines TRBV2 with TRBJ1-1, with TRBD1 matching over 8 bases. Germline V CDR1 and CDR2: SNHLY, FYNNEI. This CDR3 comprises 15 residues. The trim removed 5 bases at V and 2 bases at J, leaving 7 bases unmatched. The CDR3 loop reads CASSSPDRDNTEAFF. As DNA, the CDR3 is TGTGCCAGCAGTTCTCCGGACAGGGATAACACTGAAGCTTTCTTT.

Worth noting for this clonotype: A much larger clone is a single base away; this may be a read error. The chain uses TRBV6-5 and TRBJ2-3; D could derive from TRBD1 or TRBD2 (6 bases each). The CDR3 totals 17 residues. V was pared by 6 bases and J by 0 bases, with 19 bases between. Germline V CDR1 and CDR2: MNHEY, SVGAGI. The CDR3 DNA reads as TGTGCCAGCAGCGACGATCTCGGGGGCTCTAGCACAGATACGCAGTATTTT. Translation: CASSDDLGGSSTDTQYF.

This clonotype appeared many times. J is TRBJ2-1 and V is TRBV18, with TRBD2 matching over 8 bases. Per germline, CDR1 KGHSH and CDR2 LQKENI. Unmatched junction bases numbered 1, after V lost 6 bases and J lost 6 bases. There are 12 residues in the CDR3. The CDR3 sequence is CASSGTSNEQFF. CDR3 in DNA: TGTGCCAGCTCGGGGACTAGCAATGAGCAGTTCTTC.

This chain uses TRBV4-2 with TRBJ2-4, with 9 bases aligning to TRBD1. CDR1 and CDR2 (germline): LGHNA, YNFKEQ. After removal of 5 bases from V and 6 bases from J, the junction contained 11 bases not matched to a gene. The CDR3 has 16 amino acids. The CDR3 loop reads CASSETGTGTVNIQYF. The CDR3 DNA sequence: TGTGCCAGCAGCGAGACCGGGACAGGGACGGTAAACATTCAGTACTTC.

This clonotype was observed at least ten times. The rearrangement links TRBV6-1 to TRBJ2-7; D is perhaps TRBD1 (5 bases). The V end was cut by 0 bases, the J end by 7 bases, with 10 bases between. The V gene's germline CDR1 is MNHNS and CDR2 SASEGT. This CDR3 is built from 13 residues. In DNA form, the CDR3 reads TGTGCCAGCAGTGAAGCGCCAGGGCGGGAGCAGTACTTC. It codes for CASSEAPGREQYF.

In this sample, this clonotype turned up many times. One junction end disagrees with the germline gene, perhaps due to a read error. The V gene is TRBV4-1, the J gene TRBJ2-7; 9 nucleotides align to TRBD1. CDR3 size: 15 residues. From germline, CDR1 is MGHRA and CDR2 YSYEKL. The CDR3 DNA follows: TGCGCCAGCAGCCAAACCCGGACAGGGGAGGGTGGTTCTGTCTTC. Amino acids: CASSQTRTGEGGSVF.

This rearrangement joins TRBV19 to TRBJ2-5; 10 positions agree with TRBD2. V was pared by 1 base and J by 5 bases, with 10 bases of the junction left unmatched. The length of the CDR3 is 17 residues. In germline, CDR1 is LNHDA, CDR2 SQIVND (reference sequence). CDR3 protein: CASSIASGGDLGETQYF. The CDR3 coding sequence is TGTGCCAGTAGTATAGCTAGCGGGGGTGACCTTGGCGAGACCCAGTACTTC.

Points on this clonotype: The conserved phenylalanine or tryptophan normally closing the CDR3 is absent here, so this likely arose from a read error. The chain combines TRBV20-1 with TRBJ1-1; no definite D call. Germline loops: CDR1 DFQATT, CDR2 SNEGSKA (reference sequence). The CDR3 is 12 amino acids. The CDR3 DNA reads TGCAACGTGGGGAAGGGAAGGACTGAAGCTTTCCTT. Protein sequence: CNVGKGRTEAFL.

This clonotype was recorded many times. The chain links TRBV21-1 to TRBJ2-1. TRBV21-1 is a listed pseudogene. This CDR3 spans 14 amino acids. CDR3 DNA: TGTGCCCGAAAGGGAGGTAGCTCCTACAATGAGCAGTTCTTC. Translated, it gives CARKGGSSYNEQFF.

This clonotype was seen more than once but under ten times. This chain uses TRBV19 with TRBJ2-7; 10 bases match TRBD2. Germline CDR1 is LNHDA and CDR2 is SQIVND (reference sequence). The CDR3 totals 16 residues. V lost 5 bases to trimming and J lost 2 bases; unmatched junction nucleotides: 9. The CDR3 spells CASSPKTSGPTYEQYF. The CDR3 bases are TGTGCCAGTAGTCCAAAGACTAGCGGGCCGACCTACGAGCAGTACTTC.

This clonotype has just a few counts. The chain has TRBV7-3 and TRBJ2-4, with 9 bases aligning to TRBD1. CDR1 is SGHTA and CDR2 is FQGTGA in the germline V gene. The CDR3 is made up of 16 amino acids. The ends lost 6 bases at V and 5 bases at J; junction bases unmatched: 11. CDR3 sequence reads: CASRTETGGVENIQYF. The CDR3 nucleotides are TGTGCCAGCAGGACCGAGACAGGGGGGGTTGAAAACATTCAGTACTTC.

This clonotype was counted between two and nine times. The chain joins TRBV20-1 to TRBJ2-1, with 7 bases identical to TRBD2. Germline trimming cut 7 bases from V and 8 bases from J; bases unmatched to any gene: 11. CDR1 and CDR2 (germline): DFQATT, SNEGSKA (reference sequence). This CDR3 comprises 13 residues. The CDR3 DNA is TGCAGTGGAGGCGGGGGAACTTTTGATGAGCAGTTCTTC. Its protein product is CSGGGGTFDEQFF.

This clonotype was counted many times. This sequence joins TRBV6-6 and TRBJ2-1; 14 bases match TRBD2. The germline CDR1 and CDR2 sequences are MNHNY and SVGAGI (reference sequence). The V and J ends lost 8 bases and 5 bases, in that order; junction bases with no gene match: 8. This CDR3 region has 16 residues. The CDR3 loop is CASYRLAGGRNNEQFF. In nucleotides, the CDR3 is TGTGCCAGCTACCGACTAGCGGGGGGGCGAAACAATGAGCAGTTCTTC.

This clonotype appeared a few times. CDR3 DNA sequence: TGTGCCAGCAGTGAAAATGGGGCTGGAAGTGAGCAGTTCTTC. Translated: CASSENGAGSEQFF. This rearrangement joins TRBV25-1 to TRBJ2-1, with D possibly TRBD1 on 5 matching bases. Germline V gene sequence: CDR1 MGHDK, CDR2 SYGVNS. V was cut by 2 bases and J by 9 bases, with 14 bases left in between. The length of the CDR3 is 14 residues.

This clonotype was counted at least ten times. The chain carries TRBV6-6 and TRBJ2-4, with a possible D match to TRBD1 (7 bases). The V and J ends lost 0 bases and 0 bases respectively, with 12 bases between them. This CDR3 region has 17 residues. CDR1 is MNHNY, CDR2 SVGAGI, per germline (reference sequence). CDR3 sequence reads: CASSYSEGAVAKNIQYF. CDR3 nucleotide sequence: TGTGCCAGCAGTTACTCGGAGGGGGCTGTAGCCAAAAACATTCAGTACTTC.

This clonotype was counted many times. The chain carries TRBV25-1 and TRBJ2-7, with TRBD1 as a possible D gene (6 bases). Germline CDR1 and CDR2: MGHDK and SYGVNS. CDR3 length: 14 amino acids. V dropped 4 bases and J dropped 0 bases, with 10 bases sitting between them. Written as DNA, the CDR3 is TGTGCCAGCAGTGGGAACAGGGCCTCCTACGAGCAGTACTTC. Residues: CASSGNRASYEQYF.

Concerning this clonotype: Since a much larger clone is just one base distant, this may be a read error. Given the absence of the conserved phenylalanine or tryptophan at the CDR3 end, a read error is likely. This chain uses TRBV6-2 or TRBV6-3 with TRBJ2-3; weak D call: TRBD2 (5 bases). V was trimmed by 2 bases and J by 4 bases, leaving 13 bases between them. CDR3 length: 15 residues. The germline gives CDR1 MNHEY, CDR2 SVGEGT. The CDR3 sequence: CASSYEGLGADTQYL. In DNA, the CDR3 is TGTGCCAGCAGTTACGAGGGCCTCGGCGCAGATACGCAGTATTTG.

This clonotype has a count of ten or more. The rearrangement joins TRBV20-1 to TRBJ2-7; 10 bases are shared with TRBD2. This CDR3 has 12 amino acids. CDR1 and CDR2 (germline): DFQATT, SNEGSKA (reference sequence). Losses at the gene ends were 5 bases for V and 3 bases for J; bases not matched to a gene: 1. This chain's CDR3 is CSASSGSYEQYF. CDR3 DNA sequence: TGCAGTGCTTCTAGCGGGAGCTACGAGCAGTACTTC.

This clonotype has at least ten counts. V is TRBV7-9 and J is TRBJ2-6; the D call may be TRBD1 or TRBD2 (5 bases each). Deletions cut 11 bases from V and 3 bases from J, with 14 bases between. Germline V gene lookup returns CDR1 SEHNR and CDR2 FQNEAQ (reference sequence). The CDR3 has 14 amino acids. DNA of the CDR3: TGTGCCGGGGTGAGGGGCATTGGGGCCAACGTCCTGACTTTC. Protein: CAGVRGIGANVLTF. The full variable domain, in which reference TRBV7-9 and TRBJ2-6 provide the parts outside the CDR3, is DTGVSQNPRHKITKRGQNVTFRCDPISEHNRLYWYRQTLGQGPEFLTYFQNEAQLEKSRLLSDRFSAERPKGSFSTLEIQRTEQGDSAMYLCAGVRGIGANVLTFGAGSRLTVL.

This clonotype was recorded at least ten times. The genes are TRBV9 and TRBJ2-6; no definite D call. The CDR3 runs 15 residues. V was clipped by 0 bases and J by 1 base, with 5 bases between them. From germline, CDR1 is SGDLS and CDR2 YYNGEE. The CDR3 DNA follows: TGTGCCAGCAGCGTAGCCGGTTCTGGGGCCAACGTCCTGACTTTC. It is translated as CASSVAGSGANVLTF. Looking up the rest from reference TRBV9 and TRBJ2-6 gives the full variable domain: DSGVTQTPKHLITATGQRVTLRCSPRSGDLSVYWYQQSLDQGLQFLIQYYNGEERAKGNILERFSAQQFPDLHSELNLSSLELGDSALYFCASSVAGSGANVLTFGAGSRLTVL.

On this clonotype itself: This may stem from a read error, because a much larger clone lies one nucleotide away. The chain couples TRBV5-3 to TRBJ2-6; no firm D call. TRBV5-3 is placed among ORFs of uncertain function. The CDR3 is made up of 16 amino acids. CDR3: CASSLPPDSGANVLTF. For the CDR3, the DNA is TGTGCCAGCAGCTTGCCCCCTGACTCTGGGGCCAACGTCCTGACTTTC.

The chain links TRBV20-1 to TRBJ2-7; TRBD2 matches 9 bases. Trimming at V came to 6 bases and at J to 5 bases, leaving 17 bases not matched to a gene. The CDR3 runs to 16 residues. Per the germline V gene, CDR1 is DFQATT and CDR2 is SNEGSKA (reference sequence). The CDR3 nucleotides are TGCAGTGCGACCGAACCTAGCGGGACCAGGGCGAACGAGCAGTACTTC. Its translation: CSATEPSGTRANEQYF.

With respect to this clonotype: A read error may explain this, as a much larger clone is one base away. V gene TRBV20-1 combines with J gene TRBJ1-1, with TRBD1 identical over 7 bases. Per germline, CDR1 DFQATT and CDR2 SNEGSKA (reference sequence). CDR3 length: 15 amino acids. The CDR3 coding sequence is TGCAGTGCTAGAGAATTGACAGGGACGAACACTGAAGCTTCCTTT. This translates into CSARELTGTNTEASF.

This clonotype came up a few times. Being one base from a much bigger clone, this may be a read error. This chain uses TRBV20-1 with TRBJ2-2; 7 nucleotides line up with TRBD2. CDR1 DFQATT and CDR2 SNEGSKA come from the germline V gene (reference sequence). The V and J ends lost 0 bases and 7 bases, in that order; junction bases with no gene match: 8. The CDR3 has 15 residues. CDR3 sequence (DNA): TGCAGTGCTAGAGATCTGGGGCGGGAGATCGGGGAGCTGTTTTTT. It specifies CSARDLGREIGELFF.